The entry that follows covers one T cell receptor beta chain sequence. The antigen is undetermined. One entry per CDR3 protein results from TCRdb running MiXCR on the 5' RACE reads. The sample shows some 800,000 distinct CDR3 sequences, 12% of them seen only once. The record originates from a study of CD8 T cells in ankylosing spondylitis. General observations from the study: What seemed typical of ankylosing spondylitis blood was a TCR beta motif built from about 8 highly homologous variants.

The CDR3 length is 14 residues. V gave up 0 bases and J gave up 2 bases, with 8 bases separating them. Looked up from germline, CDR1 is SGDLS and CDR2 is YYNGEE. The receptor was derived from a male donor with ankylosing spondylitis. The chain has TRBV9 and TRBJ2-5; no definite D call. Sequenced sample: blood, either unsorted or a sorted T cell fraction (not recorded which). DNA of the CDR3: TGTGCCAGCAGCGTAGGAGGAACTCAAGAGACCCAGTACTTC. Translation: CASSVGGTQETQYF.